This T cell receptor (beta chain) derives from a study of graft-versus-host responses after intestinal transplantation. Overall study results and limits: The recipient marrow held GvH clones, and some of them showed up first in ileum or blood.

This clone was found once. As yet, its antigen is unknown. Germline V gene data show CDR1 as SEHNR and CDR2 as FQNEAQ (reference sequence). V shed 5 bases, J shed 5 bases, and the junction held 11 bases outside the gene matches. The CDR3 length is 16 residues. Repertoires were generated with immunoSEQ multiplex PCR, while TCRdb's copy carries only in-frame clones and drops some. This sample has around 7,400 clones, with 55% to 70% found just once. Intraepithelial lymphocytes and lamina propria lymphocytes were released through processing of graft tissue. Material: ileum tissue, obtained approximately 240 days after intestinal transplantation. The TCR comes from a human patient who received an intestinal transplant, so some T cells may come from the graft donor. The V gene is TRBV7-9, the J gene TRBJ2-1; 8 bases fit TRBD2. In DNA form, the CDR3 reads TGTGCCAGCAGCCACAGTAGCGGGATCGGGAACAATGAGCAGTTCTTC. It is translated as CASSHSSGIGNNEQFF.